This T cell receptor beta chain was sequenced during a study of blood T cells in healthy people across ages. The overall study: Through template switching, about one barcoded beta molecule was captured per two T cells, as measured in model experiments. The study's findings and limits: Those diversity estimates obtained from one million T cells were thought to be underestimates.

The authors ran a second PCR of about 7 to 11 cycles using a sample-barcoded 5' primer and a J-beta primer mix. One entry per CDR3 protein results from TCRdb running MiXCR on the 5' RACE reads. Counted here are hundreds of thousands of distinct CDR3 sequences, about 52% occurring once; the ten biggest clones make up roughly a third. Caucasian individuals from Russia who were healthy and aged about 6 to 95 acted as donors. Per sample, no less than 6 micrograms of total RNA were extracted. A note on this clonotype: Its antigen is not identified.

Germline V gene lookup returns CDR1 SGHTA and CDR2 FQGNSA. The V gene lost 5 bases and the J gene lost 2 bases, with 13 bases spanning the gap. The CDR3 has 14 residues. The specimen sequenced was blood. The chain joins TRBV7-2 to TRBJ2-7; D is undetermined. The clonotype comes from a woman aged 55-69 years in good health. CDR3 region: CASSPTYTAYEQYF. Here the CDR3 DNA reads TGTGCCAGCAGCCCAACCTATACCGCCTACGAGCAGTACTTC.